The clone carrying this T cell receptor beta chain was counted between two and nine times. The data belong to a study of blood T cell repertoires in COVID-19. Whole-study context: The origin of the acute and convalescent COVID-19 samples was the United States, Italy and Spain. PBMCs, B-cell-depleted T cells, or T cells provided the cDNA or gDNA that made up the material.

In the authors' methods: How many nucleated cells were present was estimated from reference gene primer amplification. Sequencing was performed with immunoSEQ multiplex PCR; in TCRdb, only in-frame clones are kept and a portion is missing. The V and J calls and clone size come from that table; D and trimming were worked out from the DNA. The data show hundreds of thousands of clones, with over 75% seen just once and around 7.8% held by the top ten. CDR3 length: 15 residues. Germline V CDR1 and CDR2: SGHTA, FQGNSA. The J segment lost 6 bases and the V segment lost 7 bases, leaving 10 bases of the junction unmatched.

The sequence came from a human donor in a cohort sampled during active COVID-19. Sequencing was performed on peripheral blood. This rearrangement joins TRBV7-2 to TRBJ1-2, with 11 bases aligning to TRBD1. CDR3 sequence (DNA): TGTGCCAGCACCCCGAGGGACAGGGGGTGGGATGGCTACACCTTC. Its protein product is CASTPRDRGWDGYTF.